The sequence of this TCR beta chain was determined in a study of Graves' ophthalmopathy and Graves' hyperthyroidism. Study results and caveats: Ophthalmopathy progression prediction by the model yielded a sensitivity of about 70% and a specificity of roughly 74%.

The CDR3 has 13 residues. The germline V gene has CDR1 ENHRY and CDR2 SYGVKD. Amplification of TCR beta CDR3 regions used RNA transcripts. Second-round multiplex PCR came after first-round RT-PCR with HTBI primers. TCRdb analysed the multiplex PCR reads with MiXCR anew, one entry per CDR3 protein. Of approximately 540,000 distinct CDR3 sequences listed, just under 40% are singletons. As concerns this clonotype: The antigen is undetermined.

The sequence was collected from an adult man with Graves' hyperthyroidism. The rearrangement joins TRBV10-3 to TRBJ1-1; no firm D call. Sequencing input: peripheral blood or thyroid tissue (not recorded which). This CDR3 is CVTQTPGNTEAFF. In DNA form, the CDR3 reads TGTGTCACCCAAACCCCAGGGAACACTGAAGCTTTCTTT.